This paragraph reports one T cell receptor beta chain. Its antigen is currently unknown. These data originate in a study of OX40 agonist ivuxolimab in advanced cancers. Study results and caveats: Among the lowest peripheral clonal expansion occurred in 0.1-3.0 mg/kg partial responders.

Trimming took 5 bases from V and 9 from J; bases not matched to a gene: 9. This CDR3 is 14 amino acids long. CDR1 and CDR2 from the germline V gene are MNHEY and SMNVEV (reference sequence). Some clones are missing from TCRdb's copy, which holds only in-frame ones; the method was immunoSEQ multiplex PCR. The sample yields 55,000 to 85,000 clones, about nine tenths seen once. This TCR came from an adult with an advanced solid tumor such as melanoma, head and neck, liver or kidney cancer. Source: CD4+ or CD8+ T cells sorted from blood, taken in a trial of the OX40 agonist ivuxolimab. V usage is TRBV27 and J usage is TRBJ1-5; the match to TRBD1 covers 8 bases. This CDR3 is CASSLGQGQGPQHF. CDR3 sequence (DNA): TGTGCCAGCAGTCTTGGACAGGGCCAGGGGCCCCAGCATTTT.